The 28 T cell receptor beta chains below come from one sample, sequenced in a study of cytomegalovirus exposure and HLA in healthy donors. Primers for the PCR totalled 60 Vbeta and 13 Jbeta. Sequenced by immunoSEQ multiplex PCR; TCRdb stores in-frame clones only, minus some. The repertoire consists of about 150,000 clones, with roughly three quarters occurring once and the leading ten covering around 13%. The sample consisted of PBMCs. These receptors were collected from a man younger than 40 in good health and CMV-seropositive.

The V and J genes are TRBV4-2 and TRBJ2-7; 13 bases line up with TRBD2. The CDR3 runs to 18 residues. Trimming took 5 bases from V and 1 from J; bases not matched to a gene: 11. CDR1 and CDR2 (germline): LGHNA, YNFKEQ. CDR3 bases: TGTGCCAGCAGCAATCCGGGACTAGCGGGACCGACATCCTACGAGCAGTACTTC. It translates to CASSNPGLAGPTSYEQYF.

The chain couples TRBV7-9 to TRBJ1-1; 10 bases line up with TRBD1. The CDR3 sequence is 16 residues long. Germline loops: CDR1 SEHNR, CDR2 FQNEAQ (reference sequence). V trimming: 5 bases; J trimming: 5 bases; junction bases outside the gene matches: 11. DNA of the CDR3: TGTGCCAGCAGCCCCCGGAGGGACAGGGGAGGAACTGAAGCTTTCTTT. Translated, it gives CASSPRRDRGGTEAFF.

With respect to this clone: The same CDR3 can be traced to other DNA sequences in this sample. The chain combines TRBV7-9 with TRBJ1-4; no clear D gene. The length of the CDR3 is 14 residues. V dropped 3 bases and J dropped 0 bases, with 5 bases sitting between them. Germline loops: CDR1 SEHNR, CDR2 FQNEAQ (reference sequence). This CDR3 is CASSLAATNEKLFF. The CDR3 nucleotides are TGTGCCAGCAGCTTGGCAGCAACTAATGAAAAACTGTTTTTT.

V is TRBV5-1 and J is TRBJ1-1; TRBD1 matches 8 bases. The V gene's germline CDR1 is SGHRS and CDR2 YFSETQ. Trimming took 0 bases from V and 1 from J; bases not matched to a gene: 2. The CDR3 has 15 amino acids. The CDR3 sequence is CASSLGTGRNTEAFF. Here the CDR3 DNA reads TGCGCCAGCAGCTTGGGGACAGGGAGGAACACTGAAGCTTTCTTT.

This sequence joins TRBV7-3 and TRBJ2-1, with TRBD2 matching over 12 bases. The length of the CDR3 is 15 residues. Germline CDR1 SGHTA, CDR2 FQGTGA. J was trimmed by 4 bases and V by 5 bases; bases with no gene match: 3. This CDR3 reads CASSRGLAGYNEQFF. Written as DNA, the CDR3 is TGTGCCAGCAGCCGAGGACTAGCGGGATACAATGAGCAGTTCTTC.

The rearrangement links TRBV5-6 to TRBJ2-5; maybe TRBD1 (8 bases). CDR1 SGHDT and CDR2 YYEEEE come from the germline V gene. Trimming cost V 3 bases and J 3 bases, with 12 bases left between them. The length of the CDR3 is 14 residues. The CDR3 is CASSWTGREETQYF. The CDR3, as DNA: TGTGCCAGCAGCTGGACAGGGAGGGAAGAGACCCAGTACTTC.

Of note for this clone: Distinct nucleotide sequences in the sample also encode this CDR3. This chain joins TRBV19 and TRBJ1-2, with D possibly being TRBD1 (6 bases). CDR1 is LNHDA, CDR2 SQIVND, per germline (reference sequence). The V gene lost 0 bases and the J gene lost 4 bases, with 12 bases spanning the gap. The length of the CDR3 is 15 residues. CDR3 residues: CASSIDLGQSYGYTF. In nucleotides, the CDR3 is TGTGCCAGTAGTATAGATCTCGGACAGAGCTATGGCTACACCTTC. The full variable domain, rest sourced from reference TRBV19 and TRBJ1-2, is DGGITQSPKYLFRKEGQNVTLSCEQNLNHDAMYWYRQDPGQGLRLIYYSQIVNDFQKGDIAEGYSVSREKKESFPLTVTSAQKNPTAFYLCASSIDLGQSYGYTFGSGTRLTVV.

V gene TRBV5-8 combines with J gene TRBJ2-1; D is uncertain. Looked up from germline, CDR1 is SGHTS and CDR2 is YDEGEE. The CDR3 runs 13 residues. V dropped 2 bases and J dropped 12 bases, with 15 bases sitting between them. The CDR3 protein is CASSFRSGSGQFF. Written as DNA, the CDR3 is TGTGCCAGCAGCTTTAGGTCCGGGTCGGGGCAGTTCTTC.

In DNA form, the CDR3 reads TGTGCCAGCAGCTTCGGACACTATAGCAATCAGCCCCAGCATTTT. Its translation: CASSFGHYSNQPQHF. The genes are TRBV11-2 and TRBJ1-5; weak D call: TRBD1 (5 bases). Germline CDR1 reads SGHAT; CDR2 reads FQNNGV. Trimming stripped 3 bases from V and 0 bases from J, with 9 bases between. The CDR3 extends over 15 amino acids.

This chain connects TRBV5-1 to TRBJ2-1; weak D call: TRBD1 (6 bases). Looked up from germline, CDR1 is SGHRS and CDR2 is YFSETQ. V lost 0 bases and J 0 bases, leaving 10 bases between the germline ends. The CDR3 consists of 16 residues. The CDR3 here is CASSLAGQSSYNEQFF. In nucleotides, the CDR3 is TGCGCCAGCAGCTTGGCTGGACAGAGCTCCTACAATGAGCAGTTCTTC.

The chain recombines TRBV4-2 with TRBJ2-7; 9 bases match TRBD2. The V gene's germline CDR1 is LGHNA and CDR2 YNFKEQ. The ends lost 3 bases at V and 2 bases at J; junction bases unmatched: 5. The CDR3 consists of 15 residues. Here the CDR3 reads CASSHGTSRAYEQYF. CDR3 DNA: TGTGCCAGCAGCCACGGGACTAGCCGAGCCTACGAGCAGTACTTC.

The chain couples TRBV5-1 to TRBJ2-7, with 12 nucleotides matching TRBD2. CDR3 size: 19 residues. Looked up from germline, CDR1 is SGHRS and CDR2 is YFSETQ. The trim removed 2 bases at V and 0 bases at J, leaving 12 bases unmatched. The CDR3 spells CASSFGDRRTSGISYEQYF. CDR3 in DNA: TGCGCCAGCAGCTTTGGGGACAGAAGGACTAGCGGGATCTCCTACGAGCAGTACTTC.

The rearrangement uses TRBV2 and TRBJ2-7, with 9 positions matching TRBD1. V was pared by 2 bases and J by 4 bases, with 3 bases of the junction left unmatched. Germline lookup yields CDR1 SNHLY and CDR2 FYNNEI. The CDR3 sequence is 14 residues long. The CDR3 loop is CASSERQGVYEQYF. The CDR3 DNA sequence: TGTGCCAGCAGTGAAAGACAGGGGGTGTACGAGCAGTACTTC.

This clone was seen more than once but under ten times. V usage is TRBV19 and J usage is TRBJ1-5, with 7 bases aligning to TRBD1. The CDR3 length is 14 residues. The V and J ends lost 7 bases and 4 bases, in that order; junction bases with no gene match: 7. CDR1 is LNHDA, CDR2 SQIVND, per germline (reference sequence). The CDR3 is CASTLDRQNQPQHF. The CDR3 region has the DNA TGTGCCAGTACCCTGGACAGGCAGAATCAGCCCCAGCATTTT.

The V call is TRBV6-5, the J call TRBJ2-7, with 9 bases matching TRBD2. With 4 bases clipped from V and 9 bases from J, the junction kept 10 bases outside the gene matches. CDR3 size: 14 residues. Germline V gives CDR1 MNHEY, CDR2 SVGAGI. The CDR3 reads CASSSPGGRATQYF. CDR3 DNA sequence: TGTGCCAGCAGTTCCCCGGGCGGGAGGGCCACGCAGTACTTC.

This clone was observed a single time. The V and J genes are TRBV19 and TRBJ2-7, with 8 bases aligning to TRBD1. After removal of 4 bases from V and 6 bases from J, the junction contained 2 bases not matched to a gene. The germline V gene has CDR1 LNHDA and CDR2 SQIVND (reference sequence). This CDR3 has 12 residues. In DNA form, the CDR3 reads TGTGCCAGTAGTAAACAGGGGGGCGAGCAGTACTTC. This gives the protein CASSKQGGEQYF.

A few counts support this clone. The chain combines TRBV29-1 with TRBJ1-2; 12 bases are shared with TRBD1. Germline V gene sequence: CDR1 SQVTM, CDR2 ANQGSEA. Losses at the gene ends were 3 bases for V and 8 bases for J; bases not matched to a gene: 7. The CDR3 loop spans 14 amino acids. Here the CDR3 reads CSVEGGDRGRGYTF. The CDR3 DNA follows: TGCAGCGTTGAGGGGGGGGACAGGGGGCGCGGCTACACCTTC.

The chain's CDR3 is CASGTGSSGANVLTF. For the CDR3, the DNA is TGTGCCTCCGGGACAGGGTCGTCTGGGGCCAACGTCCTGACTTTC. J is TRBJ2-6 and V is TRBV6-5; 9 bases align to TRBD1. This CDR3 region has 15 residues. Germline V gene lookup returns CDR1 MNHEY and CDR2 SVGAGI. After removal of 11 bases from V and 1 base from J, the junction contained 6 bases not matched to a gene.

V and J are TRBV5-6 and TRBJ2-6; perhaps TRBD2 as D (6 bases). Trimming removed 3 bases at V and 0 bases at J, with 13 bases between. Looked up from germline, CDR1 is SGHDT and CDR2 is YYEEEE. This CDR3 comprises 17 residues. The CDR3 region is CASSSPLGGSGANVLTF. CDR3 DNA: TGTGCCAGCAGCTCCCCTCTGGGGGGCTCTGGGGCCAACGTCCTGACTTTC.

The chain uses TRBV5-1 and TRBJ2-3, with D maybe TRBD1 (7 bases). This CDR3 region has 16 residues. Trimming removed 0 bases at V and 1 base at J, with 12 bases between. CDR1 is SGHRS and CDR2 is YFSETQ in the germline V gene. The CDR3 protein is CASSLVEGAGTDTQYF. The CDR3 DNA follows: TGCGCCAGCAGCTTGGTGGAGGGGGCGGGCACAGATACGCAGTATTTT. Full variable domain (remainder filled in from reference TRBV5-1 and TRBJ2-3): KAGVTQTPRYLIKTRGQQVTLSCSPISGHRSVSWYQQTPGQGLQFLFEYFSETQRNKGNFPGRFSGRQFSNSRSEMNVSTLELGDSALYLCASSLVEGAGTDTQYFGPGTRLTVL.

In its sample, this clone was seen a few times. The chain recombines TRBV11-2 with TRBJ2-3; 9 bases are a match to TRBD2. V lost 3 bases and J lost 1; bases outside the gene matches: 8. This CDR3 spans 17 amino acids. Looked up from germline, CDR1 is SGHAT and CDR2 is FQNNGV. CDR3 coding DNA: TGTGCCAGCAGCTTGGGTAGCGGGAGCCTAGGCACAGATACGCAGTATTTT. Translation gives CASSLGSGSLGTDTQYF. Using reference TRBV11-2 and TRBJ2-3 for the parts outside the CDR3, the full variable domain is EAGVAQSPRYKIIEKRQSVAFWCNPISGHATLYWYQQILGQGPKLLIQFQNNGVVDDSQLPKDRFSAERLKGVDSTLKIQPAKLEDSAVYLCASSLGSGSLGTDTQYFGPGTRLTVL.

The V call is TRBV27, the J call TRBJ2-7, with 9 nucleotides matching TRBD1. This CDR3 comprises 13 residues. The junction had 7 bases not matched to a gene; V was cut back by 7 bases and J by 6 bases. Germline V lookup: CDR1 MNHEY, CDR2 SMNVEV (reference sequence). The CDR3 nucleotides are TGTGCCAGCACCGGGGGACAGGGAGGCGAGCAGTACTTC. This encodes CASTGGQGGEQYF.

This clone was seen a few times. J is TRBJ2-5 and V is TRBV28; 10 nucleotides line up with TRBD2. With V trimmed by 6 bases and J by 5 bases, 12 bases remained unmatched. The germline V gene has CDR1 MDHEN and CDR2 SYDVKM. The CDR3 sequence is 16 residues long. CDR3 bases: TGTGCCAGCAGCGCGACCCTAGCGGGAGCCCAGGAGACCCAGTACTTC. Protein: CASSATLAGAQETQYF.

The chain recombines TRBV15 with TRBJ2-7; 9 bases are a match to TRBD2. V lost 0 bases and J lost 1; bases outside the gene matches: 4. The CDR3 consists of 16 residues. Germline CDR1 LNHNV, CDR2 YYDKDF (reference sequence). For the CDR3, the DNA is TGTGCCACCAGCAGAGAGCTAGCGGGATCGTCCTACGAGCAGTACTTC. It codes for CATSRELAGSSYEQYF.

The chain uses TRBV7-9 and TRBJ2-1, with D tentatively TRBD2 (6 bases). The V and J ends lost 0 bases and 11 bases respectively, with 23 bases between them. CDR1 is SEHNR, CDR2 FQNEAQ, per germline (reference sequence). This CDR3 is 17 amino acids long. CDR3 sequence: CASSLAGNWRGPAQQFF. The CDR3 DNA is TGTGCCAGCAGCTTAGCCGGAAACTGGCGGGGCCCGGCTCAGCAGTTCTTC.

The chain links TRBV5-1 to TRBJ2-5; 7 nucleotides line up with TRBD1. The CDR3 contains 15 residues. V lost 4 bases to trimming and J lost 2 bases; unmatched junction nucleotides: 8. Germline-derived CDR1 and CDR2 are SGHRS and YFSETQ. The CDR3 DNA reads TGCGCCAGCAGCCTGACAGGGTTGGTTCAAGAGACCCAGTACTTC. Translating it yields CASSLTGLVQETQYF.

CDR3 DNA sequence: TGTGCCAGCACCTCTCGCTTAGGAGTTAGCGATGAGCAGTTCTTC. This encodes CASTSRLGVSDEQFF. This sequence joins TRBV5-4 and TRBJ2-1, with a possible D match to TRBD2 (5 bases). V dropped 6 bases and J dropped 8 bases, with 21 bases sitting between them. This CDR3 comprises 15 residues. Germline CDR1 reads SGHNT; CDR2 reads YYREEE (reference sequence).

The chain joins TRBV15 to TRBJ1-5; D unresolved. Trimming took 8 bases from V and 5 from J, leaving 10 bases between them. Looked up from germline, CDR1 is LNHNV and CDR2 is YYDKDF (reference sequence). CDR3 size: 12 residues. The CDR3 protein is CATGRQDQPQHF. The CDR3 bases are TGTGCCACCGGAAGGCAGGATCAGCCCCAGCATTTT.